This section outlines one T cell receptor (beta chain) sequence together with its context. The sample is drawn from a study of blood T cell repertoires in COVID-19. As for the study in general: Samples came from the United States, Italy and Spain, spanning acute and convalescent COVID-19. The cDNA or gDNA used as material had been derived from T cells, B-cell-depleted T cells, or PBMCs.

In the authors' workflow: Counts of nucleated cells, estimated from reference gene primer amplification, were obtained. Sequenced by immunoSEQ multiplex PCR; TCRdb stores in-frame clones only, minus some. That table furnishes V, J and clone size, whereas the DNA furnished D and trimming. The table includes approximately 300,000 clones, around 82% detected once. This receptor was obtained from a woman aged 45-65 years with acute or convalescent COVID-19. The material sequenced was peripheral blood.

In DNA, the CDR3 is TGCGCCAGCAGCCAAGGTTCTGCCTACAATGAGCAGTTCTTC. Its translation is CASSQGSAYNEQFF. This sequence joins TRBV4-3 and TRBJ2-1, with D unresolved. The CDR3 extends over 14 amino acids. The V end lost 1 base, the J end lost 2 bases, and 6 bases lay between the germline ends. Germline V gene sequence: CDR1 LGHNA, CDR2 YSLEER.